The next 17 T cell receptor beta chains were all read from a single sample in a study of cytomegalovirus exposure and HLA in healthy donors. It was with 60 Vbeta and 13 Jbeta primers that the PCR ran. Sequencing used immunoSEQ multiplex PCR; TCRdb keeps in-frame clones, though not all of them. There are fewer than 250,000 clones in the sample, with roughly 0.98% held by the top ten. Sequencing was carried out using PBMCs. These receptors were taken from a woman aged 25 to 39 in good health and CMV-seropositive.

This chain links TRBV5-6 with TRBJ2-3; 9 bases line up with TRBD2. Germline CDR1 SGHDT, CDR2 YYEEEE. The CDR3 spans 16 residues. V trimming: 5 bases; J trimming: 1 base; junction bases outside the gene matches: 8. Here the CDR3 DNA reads TGTGCCAGCAGTGGGCGGCGGACTAGCGGCACAGATACGCAGTATTTT. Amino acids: CASSGRRTSGTDTQYF.

Here the CDR3 DNA reads TGTGCCAGCAGCTTCAAGGGAGGGGAATCACCCCTCCACTTT. Its translation is CASSFKGGESPLHF. This chain uses TRBV5-4 with TRBJ1-6; possible D gene TRBD1, 5 bases. The CDR3 runs to 14 residues. Germline V gives CDR1 SGHNT, CDR2 YYREEE (reference sequence). The V and J ends lost 2 bases and 10 bases respectively, with 13 bases between them.

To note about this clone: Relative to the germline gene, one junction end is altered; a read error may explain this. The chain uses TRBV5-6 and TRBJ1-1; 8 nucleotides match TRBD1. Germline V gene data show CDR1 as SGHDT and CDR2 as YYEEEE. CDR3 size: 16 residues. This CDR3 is CASSLGVRGRSTEAFF. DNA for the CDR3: TGTGCCAGCAGTTTGGGGGTCAGGGGGCGAAGCACTGAAGCTTTCTTT.

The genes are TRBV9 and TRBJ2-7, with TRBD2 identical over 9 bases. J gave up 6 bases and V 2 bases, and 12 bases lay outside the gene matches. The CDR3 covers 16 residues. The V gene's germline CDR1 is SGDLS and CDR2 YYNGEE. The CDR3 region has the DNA TGTGCCAGCAGCGTGGGGGCGGGAGGGGCCAGAGGCGAGCAGTACTTC. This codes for CASSVGAGGARGEQYF.

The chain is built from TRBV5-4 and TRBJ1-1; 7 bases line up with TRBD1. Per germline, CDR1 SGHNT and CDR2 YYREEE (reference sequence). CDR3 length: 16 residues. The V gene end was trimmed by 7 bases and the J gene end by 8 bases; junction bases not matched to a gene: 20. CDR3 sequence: CASRLDTGVFGREAFF. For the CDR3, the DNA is TGTGCCAGCCGCCTCGATACAGGGGTATTTGGAAGAGAAGCTTTCTTT.

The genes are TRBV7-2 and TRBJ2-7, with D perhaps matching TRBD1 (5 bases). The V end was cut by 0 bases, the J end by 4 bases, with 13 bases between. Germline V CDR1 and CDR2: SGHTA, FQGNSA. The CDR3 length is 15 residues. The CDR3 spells CASSLAGQSLYEQYF. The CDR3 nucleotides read TGTGCCAGCAGCTTAGCGGGGCAGTCGTTATACGAGCAGTACTTC.

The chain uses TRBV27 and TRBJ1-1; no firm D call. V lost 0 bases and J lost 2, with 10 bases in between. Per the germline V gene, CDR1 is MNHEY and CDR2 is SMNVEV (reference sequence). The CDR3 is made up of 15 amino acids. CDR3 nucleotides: TGTGCCAGCAGTTTATCCACCGGGGTTAACACTGAAGCTTTCTTT. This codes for CASSLSTGVNTEAFF.

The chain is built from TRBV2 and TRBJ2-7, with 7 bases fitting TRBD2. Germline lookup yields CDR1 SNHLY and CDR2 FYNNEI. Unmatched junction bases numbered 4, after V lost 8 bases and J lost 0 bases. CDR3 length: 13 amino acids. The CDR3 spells CASGEGSSYEQYF. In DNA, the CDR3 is TGTGCCAGCGGGGAGGGGAGCTCCTACGAGCAGTACTTC.

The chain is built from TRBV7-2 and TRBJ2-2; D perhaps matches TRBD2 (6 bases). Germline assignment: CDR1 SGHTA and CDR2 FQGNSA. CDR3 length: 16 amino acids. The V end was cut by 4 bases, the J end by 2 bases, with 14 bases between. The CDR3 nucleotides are TGTGCCAGCAGCTCCAACCGCGGGGTAAACACCGGGGAGCTGTTTTTT. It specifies CASSSNRGVNTGELFF.

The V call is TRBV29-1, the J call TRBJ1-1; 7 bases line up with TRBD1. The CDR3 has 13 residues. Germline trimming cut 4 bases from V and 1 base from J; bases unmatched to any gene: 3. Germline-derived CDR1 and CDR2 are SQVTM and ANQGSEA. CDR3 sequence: CSVAAGGNTEAFF. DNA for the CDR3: TGCAGCGTTGCGGCAGGGGGGAACACTGAAGCTTTCTTT.

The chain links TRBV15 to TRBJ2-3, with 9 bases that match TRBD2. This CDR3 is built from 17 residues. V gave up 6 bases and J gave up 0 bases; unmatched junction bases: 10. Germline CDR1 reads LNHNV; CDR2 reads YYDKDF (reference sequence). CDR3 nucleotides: TGTGCCACCAGGCCGAGCGGGGGGAGGCCTAGCACAGATACGCAGTATTTT. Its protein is CATRPSGGRPSTDTQYF. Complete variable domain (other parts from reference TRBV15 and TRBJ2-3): DAMVIQNPRYQVTQFGKPVTLSCSQTLNHNVMYWYQQKSSQAPKLLFHYYDKDFNNEADTPDNFQSRRPNTSFCFLDIRSPGLGDTAMYLCATRPSGGRPSTDTQYFGPGTRLTVL.

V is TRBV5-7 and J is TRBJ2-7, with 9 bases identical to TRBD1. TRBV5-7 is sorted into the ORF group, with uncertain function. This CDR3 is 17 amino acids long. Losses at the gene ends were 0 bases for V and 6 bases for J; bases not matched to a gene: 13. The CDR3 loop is CASSLDYRDRELGEQYF. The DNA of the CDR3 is TGTGCCAGCAGCTTGGATTACCGGGACAGGGAATTGGGCGAGCAGTACTTC.

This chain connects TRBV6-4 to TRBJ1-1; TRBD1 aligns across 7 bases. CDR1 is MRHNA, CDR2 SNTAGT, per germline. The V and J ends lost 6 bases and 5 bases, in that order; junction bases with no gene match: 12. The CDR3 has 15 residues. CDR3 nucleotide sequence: TGTGCCAGCAGACCTGGACAGGACTCGGGGACTGAAGCTTTCTTT. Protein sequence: CASRPGQDSGTEAFF.

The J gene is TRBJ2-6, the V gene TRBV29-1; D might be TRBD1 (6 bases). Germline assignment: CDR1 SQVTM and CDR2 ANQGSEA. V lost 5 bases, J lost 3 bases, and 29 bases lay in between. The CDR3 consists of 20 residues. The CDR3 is CSVLATGGQLGPYGANVLTF. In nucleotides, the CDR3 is TGCAGCGTTCTCGCGACCGGTGGACAGTTAGGACCGTATGGGGCCAACGTCCTGACTTTC.

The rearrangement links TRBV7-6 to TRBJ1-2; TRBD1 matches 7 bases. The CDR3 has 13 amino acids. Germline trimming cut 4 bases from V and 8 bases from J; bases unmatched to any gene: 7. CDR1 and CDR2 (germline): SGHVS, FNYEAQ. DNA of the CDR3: TGTGCCAGCAGCTCCGAGACAGGGAGCGGCTACACCTTC. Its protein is CASSSETGSGYTF.

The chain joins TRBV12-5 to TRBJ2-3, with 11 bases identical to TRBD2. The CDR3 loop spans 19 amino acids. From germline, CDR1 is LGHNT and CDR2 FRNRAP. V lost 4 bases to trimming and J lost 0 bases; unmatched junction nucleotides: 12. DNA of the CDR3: TGTGCTAGTGGTTCGGGGTATTCTAGCGGGGGGACTAGCACAGATACGCAGTATTTT. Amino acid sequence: CASGSGYSSGGTSTDTQYF.

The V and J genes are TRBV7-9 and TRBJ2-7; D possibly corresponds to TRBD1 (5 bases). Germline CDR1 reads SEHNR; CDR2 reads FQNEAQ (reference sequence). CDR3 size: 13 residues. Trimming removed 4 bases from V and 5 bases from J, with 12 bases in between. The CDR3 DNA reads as TGTGCCAGCAGCTCAGGCAGGGCCAACGAGCAGTACTTC. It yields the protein CASSSGRANEQYF.